This entry is about one T cell receptor beta chain. The target antigen is unknown. Trimming took 3 bases from V and 4 from J; bases not matched to a gene: 5. The CDR3 runs to 16 residues. Per germline, CDR1 SGDLS and CDR2 YYNGEE. These data originate in a study of T cell responses to AZD1222 COVID-19 vaccine. Background on the study: Pooling covered second doses at about 4 or about 12 weeks. Study-wide findings and caveats: Nearly half of the spike-specific TCRs reportedly recognize variant regions that carry no mutations. None of the repertoires were sampled until the peak T cell response had passed. Spike-specific TCR breadth and depth rose after two AZD1222 doses.

This table comes from immunoSEQ multiplex PCR, and its TCRdb copy is limited to in-frame clones, with some not included. The sample includes about 130,000 clones, just over 85% of them seen just once. This material consisted of peripheral blood, taken on day 0 of AZD1222 vaccination. The TCR originated in an adult in good health. V is TRBV9 and J is TRBJ2-1, with 12 bases that match TRBD2. The CDR3 here is CASSASGGATYNEQFF. For the CDR3, the DNA is TGTGCCAGCAGCGCTAGCGGGGGGGCAACATACAATGAGCAGTTCTTC.